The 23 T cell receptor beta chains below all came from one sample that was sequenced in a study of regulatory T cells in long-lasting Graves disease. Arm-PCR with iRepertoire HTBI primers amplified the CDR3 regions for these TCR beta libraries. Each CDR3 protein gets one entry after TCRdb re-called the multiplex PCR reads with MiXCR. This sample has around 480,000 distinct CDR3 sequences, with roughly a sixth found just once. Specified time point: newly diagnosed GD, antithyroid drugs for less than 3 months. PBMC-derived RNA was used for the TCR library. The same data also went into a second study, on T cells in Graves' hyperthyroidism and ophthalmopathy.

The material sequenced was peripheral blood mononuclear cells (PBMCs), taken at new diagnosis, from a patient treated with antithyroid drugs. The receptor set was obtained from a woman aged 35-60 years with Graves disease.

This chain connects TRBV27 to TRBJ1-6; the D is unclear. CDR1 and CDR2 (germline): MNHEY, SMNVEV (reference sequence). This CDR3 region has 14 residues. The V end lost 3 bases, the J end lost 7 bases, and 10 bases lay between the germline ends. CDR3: CASSFSGKNSPLHF. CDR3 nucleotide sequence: TGTGCCAGCAGTTTCTCCGGGAAAAATTCACCCCTCCACTTT.

CDR3 loop: CASSFPAGGPVQVETQYF. DNA for the CDR3: TGTGCCAGCAGCTTCCCAGCGGGGGGCCCGGTACAAGTAGAGACCCAGTACTTC. The V and J genes are TRBV11-3 and TRBJ2-5, with 9 positions matching TRBD2. V was pared by 3 bases and J by 4 bases, with 15 bases of the junction left unmatched. The V gene's germline CDR1 is SGHNT and CDR2 YENEEA. This CDR3 has 18 amino acids.

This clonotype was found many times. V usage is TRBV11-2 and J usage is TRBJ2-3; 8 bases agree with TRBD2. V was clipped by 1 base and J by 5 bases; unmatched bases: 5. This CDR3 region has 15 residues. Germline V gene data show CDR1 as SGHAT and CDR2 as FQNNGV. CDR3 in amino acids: CASSLVGGAVDTQYF. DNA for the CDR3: TGTGCCAGCAGCTTAGTCGGGGGGGCTGTAGATACGCAGTATTTT.

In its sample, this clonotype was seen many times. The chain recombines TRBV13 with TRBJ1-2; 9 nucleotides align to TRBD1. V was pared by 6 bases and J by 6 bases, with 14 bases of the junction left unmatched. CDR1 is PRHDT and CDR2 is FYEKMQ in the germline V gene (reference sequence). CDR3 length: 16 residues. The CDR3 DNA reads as TGTGCCAGCAGACACGTGCTCGTCAGGGACAGGGATGGCTACACCTTC. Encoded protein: CASRHVLVRDRDGYTF.

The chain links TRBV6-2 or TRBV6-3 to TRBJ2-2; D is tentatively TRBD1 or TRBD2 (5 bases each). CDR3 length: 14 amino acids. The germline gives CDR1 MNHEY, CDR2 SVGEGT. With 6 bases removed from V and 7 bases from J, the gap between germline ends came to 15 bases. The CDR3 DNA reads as TGTGCCAGCAGACTCTGGGGGTCCGGCGGGGAGCTGTTTTTT. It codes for CASRLWGSGGELFF.

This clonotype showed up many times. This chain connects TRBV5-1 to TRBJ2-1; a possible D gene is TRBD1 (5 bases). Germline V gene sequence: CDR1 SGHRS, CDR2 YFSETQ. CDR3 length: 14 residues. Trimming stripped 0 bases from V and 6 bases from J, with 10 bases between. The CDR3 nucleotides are TGCGCCAGCAGCTTGGATGGGGCTCCCAATGAGCAGTTCTTC. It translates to CASSLDGAPNEQFF.

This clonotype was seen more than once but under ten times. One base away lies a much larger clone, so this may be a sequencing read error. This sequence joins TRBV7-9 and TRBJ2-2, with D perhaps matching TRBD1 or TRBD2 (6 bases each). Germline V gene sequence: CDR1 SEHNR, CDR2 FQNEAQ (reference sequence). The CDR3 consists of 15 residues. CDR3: CASSLGDIGTGGLFF. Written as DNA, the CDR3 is TGTGCCAGCAGCTTAGGGGACATCGGTACCGGGGGGCTGTTTTTT. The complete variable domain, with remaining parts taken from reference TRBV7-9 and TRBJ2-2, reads DTGVSQNPRHKITKRGQNVTFRCDPISEHNRLYWYRQTLGQGPEFLTYFQNEAQLEKSRLLSDRFSAERPKGSFSTLEIQRTEQGDSAMYLCASSLGDIGTGGLFFGEGSRLTVL.

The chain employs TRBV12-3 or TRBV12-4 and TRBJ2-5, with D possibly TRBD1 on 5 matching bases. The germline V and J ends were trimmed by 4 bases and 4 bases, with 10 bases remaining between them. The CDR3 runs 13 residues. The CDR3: CASSSSRGETQYF. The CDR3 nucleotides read TGTGCCAGCAGTTCTTCTAGGGGAGAGACCCAGTACTTC.

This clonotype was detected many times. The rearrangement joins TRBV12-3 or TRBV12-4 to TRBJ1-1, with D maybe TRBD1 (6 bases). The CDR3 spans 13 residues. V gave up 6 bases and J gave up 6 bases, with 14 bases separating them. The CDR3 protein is CASSRGGWSEAFF. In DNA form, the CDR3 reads TGTGCCAGCAGCCGTGGGGGCTGGTCTGAAGCTTTCTTT.

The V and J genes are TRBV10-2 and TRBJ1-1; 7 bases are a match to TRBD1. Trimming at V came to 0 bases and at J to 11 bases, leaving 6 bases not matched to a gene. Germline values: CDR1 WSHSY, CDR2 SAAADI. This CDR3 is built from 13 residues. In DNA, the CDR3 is TGCGCCAGCAGTGAGTCCGACAGGGATAAGGCTTTCTTT. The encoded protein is CASSESDRDKAFF.

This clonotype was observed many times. CDR3 DNA: TGTGCCAGCAGCTTATCGAGCAGGAGAACTGAAGCTTTCTTT. Residues: CASSLSSRRTEAFF. This rearrangement joins TRBV11-2 to TRBJ1-1, with D hard to call. The germline V and J ends were trimmed by 2 bases and 5 bases, with 12 bases remaining between them. The length of the CDR3 is 14 residues. CDR1 is SGHAT and CDR2 is FQNNGV in the germline V gene.

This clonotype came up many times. CDR3 in DNA: TGTGCCAGCAGTGATCTTGGCAGGGGGTTCGACGAGCAGTACTTC. Protein sequence: CASSDLGRGFDEQYF. The chain joins TRBV2 to TRBJ2-7; 7 bases are shared with TRBD1. The ends lost 3 bases at V and 5 bases at J; junction bases unmatched: 10. Germline-derived CDR1 and CDR2 are SNHLY and FYNNEI. The CDR3 covers 15 residues.

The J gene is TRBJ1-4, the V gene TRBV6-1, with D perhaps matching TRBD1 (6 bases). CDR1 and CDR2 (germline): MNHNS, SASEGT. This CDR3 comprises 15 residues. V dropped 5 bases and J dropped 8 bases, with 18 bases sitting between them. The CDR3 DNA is TGTGCCAGCAGTCCCGGGGGCGTTGGGGCCGAAAAACTGTTTTTT. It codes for CASSPGGVGAEKLFF.

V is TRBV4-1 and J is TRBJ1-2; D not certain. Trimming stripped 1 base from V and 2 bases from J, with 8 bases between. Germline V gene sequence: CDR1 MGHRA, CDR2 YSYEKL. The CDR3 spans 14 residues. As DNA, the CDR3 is TGCGCCAGCAGCCAAGTGAGACTGAACTATGGCTACACCTTC. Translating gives CASSQVRLNYGYTF.

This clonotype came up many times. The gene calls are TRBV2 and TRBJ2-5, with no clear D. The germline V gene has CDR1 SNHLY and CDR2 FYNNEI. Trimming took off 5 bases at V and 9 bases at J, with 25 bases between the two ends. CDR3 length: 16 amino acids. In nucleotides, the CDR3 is TGTGCCAGCAGTCGCGAGGCCGCCGGCGGTGGTGAGCCCCAGTACTTC. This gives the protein CASSREAAGGGEPQYF.

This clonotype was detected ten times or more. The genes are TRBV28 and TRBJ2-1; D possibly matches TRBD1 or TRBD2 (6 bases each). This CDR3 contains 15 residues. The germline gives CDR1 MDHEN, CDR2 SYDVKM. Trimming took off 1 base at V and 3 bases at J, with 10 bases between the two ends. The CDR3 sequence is CASSLSRGVYNEQFF. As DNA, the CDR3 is TGTGCCAGCAGTTTATCGAGGGGGGTCTACAATGAGCAGTTCTTC.

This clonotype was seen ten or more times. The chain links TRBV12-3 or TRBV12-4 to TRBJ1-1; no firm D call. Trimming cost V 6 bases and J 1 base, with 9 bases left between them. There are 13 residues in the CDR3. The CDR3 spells CASSLQKNTEAFF. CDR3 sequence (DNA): TGTGCCAGCAGCTTACAGAAGAACACTGAAGCTTTCTTT.

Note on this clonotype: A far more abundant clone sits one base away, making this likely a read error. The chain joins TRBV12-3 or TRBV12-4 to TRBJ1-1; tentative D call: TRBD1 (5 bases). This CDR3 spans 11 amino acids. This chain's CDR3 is CASSWTTEASF. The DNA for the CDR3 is TGTGCCAGCAGTTGGACAACTGAAGCTTCCTTT.

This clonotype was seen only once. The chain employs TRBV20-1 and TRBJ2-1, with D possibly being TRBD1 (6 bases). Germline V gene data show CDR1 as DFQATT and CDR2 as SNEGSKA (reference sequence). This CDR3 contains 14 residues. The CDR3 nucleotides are TGCACCCCCCGTAAATCGCAGGGGTGGTATGAGCAGTTCTTC. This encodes CTPRKSQGWYEQFF.

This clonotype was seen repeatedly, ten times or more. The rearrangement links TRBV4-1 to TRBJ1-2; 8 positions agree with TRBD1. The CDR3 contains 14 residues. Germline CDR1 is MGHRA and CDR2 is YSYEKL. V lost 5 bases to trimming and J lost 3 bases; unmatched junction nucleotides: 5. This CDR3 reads CASSELQGDYGYTF. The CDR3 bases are TGCGCCAGCAGCGAACTACAGGGGGACTATGGCTACACCTTC.

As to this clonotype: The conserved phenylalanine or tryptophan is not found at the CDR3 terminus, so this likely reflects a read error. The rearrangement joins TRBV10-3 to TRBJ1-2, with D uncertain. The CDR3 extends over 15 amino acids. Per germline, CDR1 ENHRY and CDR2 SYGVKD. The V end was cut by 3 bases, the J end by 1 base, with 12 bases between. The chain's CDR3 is CAISEPGSLNYGYTS. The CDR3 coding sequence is TGTGCCATCAGTGAACCGGGCAGCCTTAACTATGGCTACACCTCC.

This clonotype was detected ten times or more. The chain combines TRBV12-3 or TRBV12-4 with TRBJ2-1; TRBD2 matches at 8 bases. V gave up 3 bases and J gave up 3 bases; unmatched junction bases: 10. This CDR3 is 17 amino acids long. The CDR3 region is CASSLLTSERRYNEQFF. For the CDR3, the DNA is TGTGCCAGCAGTTTGCTGACTAGCGAGCGTCGCTACAATGAGCAGTTCTTC.

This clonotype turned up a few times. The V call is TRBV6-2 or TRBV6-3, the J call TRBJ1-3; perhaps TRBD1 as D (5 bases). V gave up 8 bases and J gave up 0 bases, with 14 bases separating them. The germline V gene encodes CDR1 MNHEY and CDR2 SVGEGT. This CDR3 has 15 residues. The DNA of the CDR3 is TGTGCCAGCGCCACGGGGGGACTCTCTGGAAACACCATATATTTT. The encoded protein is CASATGGLSGNTIYF.